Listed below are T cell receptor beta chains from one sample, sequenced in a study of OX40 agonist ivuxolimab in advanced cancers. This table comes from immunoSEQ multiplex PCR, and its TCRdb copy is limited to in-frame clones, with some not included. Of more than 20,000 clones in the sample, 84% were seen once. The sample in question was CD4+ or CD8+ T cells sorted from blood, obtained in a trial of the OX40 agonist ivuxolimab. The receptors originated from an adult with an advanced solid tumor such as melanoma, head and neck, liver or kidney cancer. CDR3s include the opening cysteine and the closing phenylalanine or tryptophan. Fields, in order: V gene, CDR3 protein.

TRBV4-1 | CASSPEGLAGRGSYNEQFF
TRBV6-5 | CASSLGTYLMKQYF
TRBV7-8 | CASSHATGSGYTF
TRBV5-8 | CASSLGQGIDEQCF
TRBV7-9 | CASMTGKNEQFF
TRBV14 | CASSQDFDMNTEAFF
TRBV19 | CATSDAQGQPQHF
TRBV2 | CASGRSGELFF
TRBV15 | CATSEFGNEQFF
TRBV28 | CASRRSGARQPQHF
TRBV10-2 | CASSEGGSGRANTGELFF
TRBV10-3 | CAIGPTSVSPYNEQFF
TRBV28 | CASSLENEKLFF